This T cell receptor beta chain was obtained from a study of identical twins. The CDR3 covers 14 residues. Germline lookup yields CDR1 MNHEY and CDR2 SMNVEV (reference sequence). Unmatched junction bases numbered 8, after V lost 5 bases and J lost 8 bases. TCRdb processed the 5' RACE reads anew with MiXCR; each CDR3 protein has one entry. In the table there are under 1 million distinct CDR3 sequences, approximately 13% of which are singletons. The same data also contributed to another study, on yellow fever vaccine responses in identical twins.

The chain has TRBV27 and TRBJ1-4; 7 bases are a match to TRBD1. The receptor's source is a woman between 18 and 30 years old in good health. Sequencing was performed on PBMCs. CDR3 protein: CASSIHRGGEKLFF. The CDR3 region has the DNA TGTGCCAGCAGTATTCACAGGGGAGGCGAAAAACTGTTTTTT.